This T cell receptor (beta chain) comes out of a study of OX40 agonist ivuxolimab in advanced cancers. Study outcomes and limitations: Expanded peripheral T cells had an undetermined antigen specificity. Among the lowest levels of clonal expansion were found in partial responders at 0.1-3.0 mg/kg.

CDR3 length: 13 amino acids. CDR1 GTSNPN and CDR2 SVGIG come from the germline V gene (reference sequence). Between the trimmed V and J ends, which lost 0 bases and 7 bases, there was a span of 10 bases. Repertoires were generated with immunoSEQ multiplex PCR, while TCRdb's copy carries only in-frame clones and drops some. The sample records more than 30,000 clones, approximately 89% being singletons. Turning to this clone: Its specificity is unknown. The sample contains more than one DNA sequence encoding this CDR3.

The source was CD4+ or CD8+ T cells sorted from blood, collected in a trial of the OX40 agonist ivuxolimab. The receptor was isolated from an adult with an advanced solid tumor such as melanoma, head and neck, liver or kidney cancer. The chain is built from TRBV30 and TRBJ1-5; tentative D call: TRBD1 (5 bases). The CDR3 spells CAWSVRGGQPQHF. The CDR3 DNA reads as TGTGCCTGGAGTGTACGGGGCGGCCAGCCCCAGCATTTT.